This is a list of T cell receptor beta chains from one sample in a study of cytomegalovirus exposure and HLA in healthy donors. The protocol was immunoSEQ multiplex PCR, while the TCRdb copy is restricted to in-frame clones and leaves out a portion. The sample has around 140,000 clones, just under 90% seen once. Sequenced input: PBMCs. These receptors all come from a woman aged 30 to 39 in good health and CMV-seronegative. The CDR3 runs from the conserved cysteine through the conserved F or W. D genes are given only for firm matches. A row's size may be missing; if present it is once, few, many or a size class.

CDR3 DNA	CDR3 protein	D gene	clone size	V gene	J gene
TGTGCCAGCAGCTTAGGCGTTAGGCAGGGTGGTACTGAAGCTTTCTTT	CASSLGVRQGGTEAFF	-	-	TRBV7-9	TRBJ1-1
TGTGCCAGCAGTTTAGCGGGGGCGCGTCTTGATACGCAGTATTTT	CASSLAGARLDTQYF	TRBD2	-	TRBV6-6	TRBJ2-3
TGTGCCAGCAGTTTAAGTTGGGGGCGCACAGATACGCAGTATTTT	CASSLSWGRTDTQYF	-	-	TRBV27	TRBJ2-3
TGCGCCAGCAGCTTGGATTACAGGGCAGGTCAGCCCCAGCATTTT	CASSLDYRAGQPQHF	-	few	TRBV5-1	TRBJ1-5
TGCGCCAGCAGCTTGGCCGGACTTATTTCGGGCGCTGAAGCTTTCTTT	CASSLAGLISGAEAFF	-	-	TRBV5-1	TRBJ1-1
TGTGCCAGCAGTAGGGGCGGGGGAAATGGCAATCAGCCCCAGCATTTT	CASSRGGGNGNQPQHF	-	-	TRBV28	TRBJ1-5
TGTGCCAGCAGTGCCCTTAGGTCAGGGGGCTTCCTATTATCCTACGAGCAGTACTTC	CASSALRSGGFLLSYEQYF	TRBD1	-	TRBV2	TRBJ2-7
TGTCCCAGCAAAGACAGGGCGGACACCGGGGCGCTGTTTTTT	CPSKDRADTGALFF	TRBD1	-	TRBV6-4	TRBJ2-2
TGTGCCAGCGGTTCTCTAGCGGGGGGGAAAGGAGAGACCCAGTACTTC	CASGSLAGGKGETQYF	-	-	TRBV21-1	TRBJ2-5
TGTGCCAGCAGCTTAGTTCCCAATAGCAATCAGCCCCAGCATTTT	CASSLVPNSNQPQHF	-	once	TRBV7-2	TRBJ1-5
TGTGCCACCAGCAGAGATTACGGAGTGCCCTCCTACGAGCAGTACTTC	CATSRDYGVPSYEQYF	-	-	TRBV15	TRBJ2-7
TGTGCCAGCAGTTCCGCCTCAGGGGGCGGGGGCTACACCTTC	CASSSASGGGGYTF	TRBD1	-	TRBV27	TRBJ1-2
TGTGCCAGTAGTAATCAGGGCACAGATACGCAGTATTTT	CASSNQGTDTQYF	-	-	TRBV19	TRBJ2-3
TGCGCCAGCAGCTTGGGGGACAGGGTGGAGGAGACCCAGTACTTC	CASSLGDRVEETQYF	TRBD1	few	TRBV5-1	TRBJ2-5
TGTGCCAGCAGACGACAGGGCTCCTACGAGCAGTACTTC	CASRRQGSYEQYF	TRBD1	once	TRBV28	TRBJ2-7
TGCGCCAGCAGCTTGGCGTGGAGAGCGAACACCGGGGAGCTGTTTTTT	CASSLAWRANTGELFF	-	once	TRBV5-1	TRBJ2-2
TGTGCCAGCAGCGTAGGGGTAGCGGGGGATGGCACGGAGACCCAGTACTTC	CASSVGVAGDGTETQYF	TRBD2	-	TRBV9	TRBJ2-5
TGCGCCAGCAGCCAAGATGAAGGGGGCTATCAGCCCCAGCATTTT	CASSQDEGGYQPQHF	TRBD1	-	TRBV4-1	TRBJ1-5
TGTGCCAGCAGCTTAGGGGAACTAGGGAACACCGGGGAGCTGTTTTTT	CASSLGELGNTGELFF	-	-	TRBV11-1	TRBJ2-2
TGTGCCAGCAGCTTCGGCGGGGGGGCCGGCACAGATACGCAGTATTTT	CASSFGGGAGTDTQYF	TRBD2	once	TRBV5-4	TRBJ2-3
TGTGCCAGCAGCTTAACGCCGGTTGACTCTGGGGCCAACGTCCTGACTTTC	CASSLTPVDSGANVLTF	-	-	TRBV7-3	TRBJ2-6
TGTGCCAGCAGGCGACCGGGGGGATCCTACGAGCAGTACTTC	CASRRPGGSYEQYF	TRBD2	-	TRBV11-2	TRBJ2-7
TGCAGCGCAAGACAGGGGGCTGGAAACACCATATATTTT	CSARQGAGNTIYF	TRBD1	-	TRBV29-1	TRBJ1-3
TGTGGAAGGACAGGGATGACCGGGGAGCTGTTTTTT	CGRTGMTGELFF	TRBD1	-	TRBV30	TRBJ2-2
TGTGCCAGCAGCCCAATAGCGGGGCAAGAGACCCAGTACTTC	CASSPIAGQETQYF	TRBD2	-	TRBV7-3	TRBJ2-5
TGTGCCAGCAGCTTTCCGGGGGCTGGGGCCAACGTCCTGACTTTC	CASSFPGAGANVLTF	-	-	TRBV5-4	TRBJ2-6